This TCR beta chain was sequenced for a study of blood T cells in healthy people across ages. Germline loops: CDR1 LGHNA, CDR2 YSLEER. The V gene end was trimmed by 0 bases and the J gene end by 1 base; junction bases not matched to a gene: 3. This CDR3 has 15 residues. It was with a sample-barcoded 5' primer and a J-beta primer mix that a second PCR of about 6 to 11 cycles was run. One entry per CDR3 protein, called by TCRdb with MiXCR from the 5' RACE reads. The repertoire holds fewer than 2 million distinct CDR3 sequences, 30% to 40% seen once, with about 23% in the top ten. Roughly 10 milliliters of peripheral blood were drawn from each donor into EDTA-treated tubes. General observations from the study: In the absence of known donor CMV status, changes in expanded clonotypes were possibly confounded.

Concerning this clonotype itself: Its antigen is undetermined.

Material: blood. This receptor was taken from a human donor in good health. The rearrangement links TRBV4-3 to TRBJ2-7, with 7 bases identical to TRBD1. The CDR3 protein is CASSQDRGQSYEQYF. The CDR3 bases are TGCGCCAGCAGCCAAGACAGGGGACAGTCCTACGAGCAGTACTTC.